A selection of T cell receptor beta chains follows, all from one sample in a study of blood T cells in healthy people across ages. TCRdb reprocessed the 5' RACE reads via MiXCR and lists one record per CDR3 protein. The table includes fewer than 900,000 distinct CDR3 sequences, roughly 45% detected once. The sample comprised blood. Every receptor here comes from a woman in her sixties or seventies in good health. The CDR3 runs from the conserved cysteine through the conserved F or W. The D gene is left open where the match is weak. Expanded clones get a size class; other rows say once, few or many, or leave the size out.

TRBV5-1	.	.	TRBJ2-1	CASTVGEWGGPDEQFF	TGCGCCAGCACCGTGGGGGAGTGGGGGGGCCCCGATGAGCAGTTCTTC
TRBV6-2/TRBV6-3	.	.	TRBJ2-5	CASSYLAGSQQETQYF	TGTGCCAGCAGTTACTTGGCGGGAAGCCAACAAGAGACCCAGTACTTC
TRBV29-1	.	.	TRBJ1-2	CSSVVSNYGYTF	TGCAGCTCGGTGGTGTCGAACTATGGCTACACCTTC
TRBV5-1	.	.	TRBJ2-1	CASSLVSQLLTTQFF	TGCGCCAGCAGCTTGGTCAGCCAGTTACTTACAACGCAGTTCTTC
TRBV28	.	.	TRBJ2-1	CATRGAAYNEQFF	TGTGCCACCCGCGGGGCCGCCTACAATGAGCAGTTCTTC
TRBV7-6	few	TRBD1	TRBJ1-2	CASSPFPGQGDYGYTF	TGTGCCAGCAGCCCCTTCCCGGGACAGGGGGACTATGGCTACACCTTC
TRBV7-2	.	.	TRBJ1-1	CASSYTGHLNTEAFF	TGTGCCAGCAGCTATACGGGACACCTGAACACTGAAGCTTTCTTT
TRBV6-5	.	TRBD1	TRBJ1-2	CASSYPDRVYGYTF	TGTGCCAGCAGTTACCCCGACAGGGTATATGGCTACACCTTC
TRBV12-3/TRBV12-4	many	TRBD2	TRBJ2-1	CASSFSGGYNEQFF	TGCGCCAGCAGCTTTAGCGGGGGTTACAATGAGCAGTTCTTC
TRBV12-3/TRBV12-4	.	.	TRBJ2-1	CASTRGGGYNEQFF	TGTGCCAGCACCCGAGGAGGGGGTTACAATGAGCAGTTCTTC
TRBV9	.	TRBD2	TRBJ2-7	CASSAGTSGVGNEQYF	TGTGCCAGCAGCGCCGGGACTAGCGGGGTGGGCAATGAGCAGTACTTC
TRBV28	.	.	TRBJ2-7	CASSLTSSGQLYNEQYF	TGTGCCAGCAGTCTCACCTCATCGGGACAACTATACAATGAGCAGTACTTC
TRBV27	few	TRBD1	TRBJ2-1	CASSLGLGQASYNEQFF	TGTGCCAGCAGTTTAGGGCTGGGACAGGCTTCCTACAATGAGCAGTTCTTC
TRBV20-1	.	.	TRBJ1-6	CSARDGPTDGSPLHF	TGCAGTGCTAGAGATGGCCCCACAGACGGTTCACCCCTCCACTTT
TRBV4-1	.	.	TRBJ1-2	CASSPRDAYGYTF	TGCGCCAGCAGCCCCAGGGACGCCTATGGCTACACCTTC
TRBV10-3	.	.	TRBJ1-1	CAIGGVSNTEAFF	TGTGCCATCGGCGGCGTATCTAACACTGAAGCTTTCTTT
TRBV20-1	.	.	TRBJ2-7	CSARTRYNEQYF	TGCAGTGCCAGGACCCGATACAATGAGCAGTACTTC
TRBV7-6	.	TRBD1	TRBJ1-5	CASSLLGQTAGSNQPQHF	TGTGCCAGCAGCTTACTGGGACAGACGGCAGGGAGCAATCAGCCCCAGCATTTT
TRBV7-9	.	TRBD1	TRBJ1-5	CASSSDRVDRANQPQHF	TGTGCCAGCAGCTCCGATCGGGTGGACAGGGCCAATCAGCCCCAGCATTTT
TRBV10-3	.	TRBD1	TRBJ1-2	CAISDNGRGYYGYTF	TGTGCCATCAGTGATAATGGCAGGGGGTACTATGGCTACACCTTC
TRBV29-1	many	TRBD1	TRBJ2-5	CSVGGTGTRETQYF	TGCAGCGTTGGAGGGACAGGGACAAGGGAGACCCAGTACTTC
TRBV24-1	.	.	TRBJ2-3	CATSDRGDSTDTQYF	TGTGCCACCAGTGACCGCGGGGACAGCACAGATACGCAGTATTTT
TRBV20-1	.	.	TRBJ2-7	CSARRLEQYF	TGCAGTGCTAGACGTCTCGAGCAGTACTTC
TRBV5-1	.	TRBD1	TRBJ2-7	CASSLVPGGAGEQYF	TGCGCCAGCAGCTTGGTTCCAGGGGGCGCGGGGGAGCAGTACTTC
TRBV3-1	few	.	TRBJ2-5	CASSQDMETQYF	TGTGCCAGCAGCCAAGATATGGAGACCCAGTACTTC